This T cell receptor (beta chain) was recorded in a study of T cell changes during pregnancy in multiple sclerosis. This table comes from immunoSEQ multiplex PCR, and its TCRdb copy is limited to in-frame clones, with some not included. The data contain about 53,000 clones, around 90% of them seen just once; the ten biggest clones take up less than 0.5%. Germline CDR1 and CDR2: LNHNV and YYDKDF (reference sequence). The length of the CDR3 is 15 residues. V was pared by 2 bases and J by 2 bases, with 6 bases of the junction left unmatched. The source is a female donor with multiple sclerosis, enrolled in a pregnancy study. Material: CD4+ T cells from peripheral blood mononuclear cells, obtained in the third trimester of pregnancy. The J gene is TRBJ2-7, the V gene TRBV15; TRBD1 matches at 7 bases. DNA of the CDR3: TGTGCCACCAGCAGAAATCGACAGGGACCCTACGAGCAGTACTTC. Translation: CATSRNRQGPYEQYF.